This T cell receptor (beta chain) was sequenced in a study of blood T cell repertoires in COVID-19. Study summary: Samples came from the United States, Italy and Spain, spanning acute and convalescent COVID-19. T cells, B-cell-depleted T cells, or PBMCs provided the cDNA or gDNA that served as material.

As processed by the authors: Amplified reference gene primers provided the basis for estimating nucleated cell counts. Profiled with immunoSEQ multiplex PCR; TCRdb holds only in-frame clones, not every one. The DNA was the basis for D and trimming; V, J and clone size are from that table. Among 180,000 or so clones listed, about three quarters were seen once. This CDR3 has 16 amino acids. CDR1 and CDR2 (germline): MDHEN, SYDVKM. Losses at the gene ends were 5 bases for V and 5 bases for J; bases not matched to a gene: 13. The sequencing sample was made of peripheral blood. The chain links TRBV28 to TRBJ2-7; 9 nucleotides agree with TRBD1. The sequence was collected from a woman of 80 years or more with active or convalescent COVID-19. As DNA, the CDR3 is TGTGCCAGCAGTCCCAACAGGGGGCGAGTTTCCGACGAGCAGTACTTC. The encoded protein is CASSPNRGRVSDEQYF.